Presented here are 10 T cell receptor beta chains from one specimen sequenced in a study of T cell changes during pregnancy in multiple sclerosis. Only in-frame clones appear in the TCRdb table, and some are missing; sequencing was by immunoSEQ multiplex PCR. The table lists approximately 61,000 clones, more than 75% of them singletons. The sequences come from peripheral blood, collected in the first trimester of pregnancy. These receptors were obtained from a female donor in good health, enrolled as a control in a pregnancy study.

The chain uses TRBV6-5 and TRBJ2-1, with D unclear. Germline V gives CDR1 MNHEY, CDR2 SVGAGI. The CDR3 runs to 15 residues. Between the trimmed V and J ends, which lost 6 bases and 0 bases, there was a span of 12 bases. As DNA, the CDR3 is TGTGCCAGCAGCCTTCGACGGAGCTCCTACAATGAGCAGTTCTTC. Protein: CASSLRRSSYNEQFF.

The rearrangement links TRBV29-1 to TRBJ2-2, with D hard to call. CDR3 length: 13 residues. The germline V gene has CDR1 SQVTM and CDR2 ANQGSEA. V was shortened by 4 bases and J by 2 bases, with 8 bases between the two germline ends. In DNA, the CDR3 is TGCAGCGTTGCTGGGCTTAACACCGGGGAGCTGTTTTTT. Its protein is CSVAGLNTGELFF.

The CDR3 is CASSFEGEDTQYF. As DNA, the CDR3 is TGCGCCAGCAGCTTTGAGGGGGAAGATACGCAGTATTTT. This chain links TRBV5-1 with TRBJ2-3; the D gene is possibly TRBD1 (6 bases). The V and J ends lost 2 bases and 5 bases respectively, with 9 bases between them. Germline V gives CDR1 SGHRS, CDR2 YFSETQ. This CDR3 is 13 amino acids long.

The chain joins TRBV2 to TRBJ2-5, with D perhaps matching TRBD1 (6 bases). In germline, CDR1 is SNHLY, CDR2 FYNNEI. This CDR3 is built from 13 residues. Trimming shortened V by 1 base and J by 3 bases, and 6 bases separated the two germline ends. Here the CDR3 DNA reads TGTGCCAGCAGTGAAGGGACAGAAGAGACCCAGTACTTC. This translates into CASSEGTEETQYF.

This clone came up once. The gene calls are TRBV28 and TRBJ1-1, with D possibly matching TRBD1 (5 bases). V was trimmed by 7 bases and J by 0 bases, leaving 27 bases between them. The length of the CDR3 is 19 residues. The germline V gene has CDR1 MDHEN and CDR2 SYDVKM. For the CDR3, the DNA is TGTGCCAGCATCTTATCCCAAGGCAGATGGGGCTTTATGAACACTGAAGCTTTCTTT. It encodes CASILSQGRWGFMNTEAFF.

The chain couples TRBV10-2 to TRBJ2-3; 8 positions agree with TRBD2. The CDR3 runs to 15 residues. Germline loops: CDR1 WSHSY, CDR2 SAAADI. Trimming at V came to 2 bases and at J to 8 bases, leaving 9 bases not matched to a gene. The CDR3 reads CASSEEPGGQGTQYF. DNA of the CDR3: TGCGCCAGCAGTGAGGAACCGGGAGGGCAAGGTACGCAGTATTTT.

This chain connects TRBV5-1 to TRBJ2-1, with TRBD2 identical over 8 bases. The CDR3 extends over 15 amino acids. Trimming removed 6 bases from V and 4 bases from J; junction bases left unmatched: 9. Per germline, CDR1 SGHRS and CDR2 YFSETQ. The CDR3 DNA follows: TGCGCCAGCACAAGGACTAGCCTGGATTACAATGAGCAGTTCTTC. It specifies CASTRTSLDYNEQFF.

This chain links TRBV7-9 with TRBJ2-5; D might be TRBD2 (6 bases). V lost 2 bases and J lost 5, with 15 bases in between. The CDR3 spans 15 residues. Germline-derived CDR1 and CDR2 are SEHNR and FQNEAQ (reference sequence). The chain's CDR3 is CASSLLARTTETQYF. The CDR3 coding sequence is TGTGCCAGCAGCTTACTAGCGCGTACAACGGAGACCCAGTACTTC.

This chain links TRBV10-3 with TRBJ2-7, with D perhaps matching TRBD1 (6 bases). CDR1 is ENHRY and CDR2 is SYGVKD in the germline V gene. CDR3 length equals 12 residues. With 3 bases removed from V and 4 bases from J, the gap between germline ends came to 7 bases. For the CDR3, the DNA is TGTGCCATCAGTGACAGGGGTTACGAGCAGTACTTC. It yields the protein CAISDRGYEQYF.

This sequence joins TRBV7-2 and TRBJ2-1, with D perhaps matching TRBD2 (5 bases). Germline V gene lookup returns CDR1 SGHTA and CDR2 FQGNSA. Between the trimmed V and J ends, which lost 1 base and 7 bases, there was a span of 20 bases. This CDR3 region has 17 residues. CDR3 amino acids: CASSLESPGWFGNEQFF. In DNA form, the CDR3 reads TGTGCCAGCAGCTTAGAATCGCCGGGATGGTTCGGGAATGAGCAGTTCTTC. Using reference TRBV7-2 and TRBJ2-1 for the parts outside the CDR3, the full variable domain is GAGVSQSPSNKVTEKGKDVELRCDPISGHTALYWYRQSLGQGLEFLIYFQGNSAPDKSGLPSDRFSAERTGGSVSTLTIQRTQQEDSAVYLCASSLESPGWFGNEQFFGPGTRLTVL.